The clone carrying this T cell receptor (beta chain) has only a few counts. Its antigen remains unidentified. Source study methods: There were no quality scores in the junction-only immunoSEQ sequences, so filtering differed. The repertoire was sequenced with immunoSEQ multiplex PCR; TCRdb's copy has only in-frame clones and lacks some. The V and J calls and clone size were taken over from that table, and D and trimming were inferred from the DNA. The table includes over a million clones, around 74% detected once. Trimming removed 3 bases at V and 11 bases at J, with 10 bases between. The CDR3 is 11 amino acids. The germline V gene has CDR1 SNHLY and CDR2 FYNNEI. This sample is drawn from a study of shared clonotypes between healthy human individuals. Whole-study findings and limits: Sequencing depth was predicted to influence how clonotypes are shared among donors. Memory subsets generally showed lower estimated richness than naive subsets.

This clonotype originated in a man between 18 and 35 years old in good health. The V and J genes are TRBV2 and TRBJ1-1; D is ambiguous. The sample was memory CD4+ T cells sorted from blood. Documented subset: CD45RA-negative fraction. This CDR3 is CASSDTQAAFF. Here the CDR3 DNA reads TGTGCCAGCAGTGATACCCAAGCGGCTTTCTTT.